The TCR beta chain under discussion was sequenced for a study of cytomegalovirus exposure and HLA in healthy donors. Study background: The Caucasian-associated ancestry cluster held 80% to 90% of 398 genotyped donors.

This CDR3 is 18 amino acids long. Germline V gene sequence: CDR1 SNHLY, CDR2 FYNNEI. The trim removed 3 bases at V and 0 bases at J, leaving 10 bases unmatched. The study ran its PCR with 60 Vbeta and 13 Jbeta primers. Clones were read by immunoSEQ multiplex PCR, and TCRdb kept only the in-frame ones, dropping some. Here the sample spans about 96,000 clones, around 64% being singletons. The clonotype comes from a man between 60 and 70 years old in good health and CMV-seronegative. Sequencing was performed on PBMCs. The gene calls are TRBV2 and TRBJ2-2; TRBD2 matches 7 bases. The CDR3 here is CASSDGWLAVTNTGELFF. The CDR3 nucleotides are TGTGCCAGCAGTGATGGGTGGCTAGCGGTTACGAACACCGGGGAGCTGTTTTTT.